This passage covers 19 T cell receptor beta chains from one sample sequenced in a study of blood T cell repertoires in COVID-19. Libraries were prepared by immunoSEQ multiplex PCR; TCRdb keeps only in-frame clonotypes and omits some of them. The repertoire holds 250,000 to 300,000 clones, about 90% seen once, with 2.2% in the top ten. The sequenced sample consisted of peripheral blood. These receptors were taken from a woman aged 45 to 65 who had recovered from COVID-19.

This rearrangement joins TRBV13 to TRBJ1-4; no clear D. CDR1 PRHDT and CDR2 FYEKMQ come from the germline V gene (reference sequence). The CDR3 totals 14 residues. Between the trimmed V and J ends, which lost 2 bases and 4 bases, there was a span of 8 bases. This chain's CDR3 is CASSLRSSNEKLFF. Here the CDR3 DNA reads TGTGCCAGCAGCTTAAGGAGTAGTAATGAAAAACTGTTTTTT. Full variable domain (outside the CDR3, taken from reference TRBV13 and TRBJ1-4): AAGVIQSPRHLIKEKRETATLKCYPIPRHDTVYWYQQGPGQDPQFLISFYEKMQSDKGSIPDRFSAQQFSDYHSELNMSSLELGDSALYFCASSLRSSNEKLFFGSGTQLSVL.

The V gene is TRBV12-3 or TRBV12-4, the J gene TRBJ1-1; no clear D gene. The length of the CDR3 is 13 residues. V lost 6 bases and J 2 bases, leaving 10 bases between the germline ends. The DNA for the CDR3 is TGTGCCAGCAGCGTCAGCGTCAACACTGAAGCTTTCTTT. Amino acids: CASSVSVNTEAFF.

This clone turned up a few times. The chain recombines TRBV4-2 with TRBJ2-1, with 9 nucleotides matching TRBD2. V lost 3 bases to trimming and J lost 4 bases; unmatched junction nucleotides: 7. Germline V CDR1 and CDR2: LGHNA, YNFKEQ. This CDR3 spans 16 amino acids. The CDR3 DNA follows: TGTGCCAGCAGCCAGTCTAGCGGGGAAGCTTACAATGAGCAGTTCTTC. It yields the protein CASSQSSGEAYNEQFF.

This clone showed up just once. The chain carries TRBV3-1 (or the pseudogene TRBV3-2) and TRBJ2-5; tentative D call: TRBD2 (5 bases). This CDR3 contains 16 residues. From germline, CDR1 is LGHDT and CDR2 YNNKEL (reference sequence). Trimming stripped 1 base from V and 7 bases from J, with 19 bases between. CDR3 DNA: TGTGCCAGCAGCCAAGCTGAGGGAGTAATGATGGGGACCCAGTACTTC. Translated, it gives CASSQAEGVMMGTQYF.

Written as DNA, the CDR3 is TGTGCCAGCCGAGGGGGGGCCCAGACCAACACCGGGGAGCTGTTTTTT. Amino acids: CASRGGAQTNTGELFF. The V call is TRBV27, the J call TRBJ2-2, with TRBD2 as a possible D gene (7 bases). The CDR3 covers 16 residues. Trimming took off 8 bases at V and 2 bases at J, with 18 bases between the two ends. Germline CDR1 is MNHEY and CDR2 is SMNVEV (reference sequence).

This rearrangement joins TRBV28 to TRBJ2-6; D is ambiguous. CDR3 length equals 16 residues. Germline V lookup: CDR1 MDHEN, CDR2 SYDVKM. The ends were cut back, 1 base at V and 2 bases at J, with 9 bases in the middle. The CDR3 sequence is CASSLLVVTGANVLTF. CDR3 DNA sequence: TGTGCCAGCAGTTTATTAGTGGTGACTGGGGCCAACGTCCTGACTTTC. The full variable domain, completed using reference TRBV28 and TRBJ2-6, is DVKVTQSSRYLVKRTGEKVFLECVQDMDHENMFWYRQDPGLGLRLIYFSYDVKMKEKGDIPEGYSVSREKKERFSLILESASTNQTSMYLCASSLLVVTGANVLTFGAGSRLTVL.

The table lists this clone with a count of one. This chain connects TRBV28 to TRBJ2-1; 10 positions agree with TRBD2. After removal of 7 bases from V and 3 bases from J, the junction contained 6 bases not matched to a gene. This CDR3 has 15 residues. Germline assignment: CDR1 MDHEN and CDR2 SYDVKM. CDR3 nucleotide sequence: TGTGCCAGCATTCATAGCGGGGGGATCTACAATGAGCAGTTCTTC. It yields the protein CASIHSGGIYNEQFF.

This chain uses TRBV18 with TRBJ1-1; TRBD1 matches 7 bases. V trimming: 6 bases; J trimming: 3 bases; junction bases outside the gene matches: 4. Germline assignment: CDR1 KGHSH and CDR2 LQKENI. This CDR3 has 13 amino acids. The CDR3 loop is CASSPTGDTEAFF. The CDR3 coding sequence is TGTGCCAGCTCTCCAACAGGGGACACTGAAGCTTTCTTT.

The chain recombines TRBV9 with TRBJ1-4; tentatively, D is TRBD1 (5 bases). There are 16 residues in the CDR3. Germline-derived CDR1 and CDR2 are SGDLS and YYNGEE. Trimming shortened V by 0 bases and J by 8 bases, and 17 bases separated the two germline ends. The CDR3 DNA follows: TGTGCCAGCAGCGTAGCCCGTAACACAGGCCCCGAAAAACTGTTTTTT. Its translation: CASSVARNTGPEKLFF.

The gene calls are TRBV12-5 and TRBJ2-3; 7 bases are shared with TRBD2. The J segment lost 3 bases and the V segment lost 2 bases, leaving 17 bases of the junction unmatched. Per germline, CDR1 LGHNT and CDR2 FRNRAP. This CDR3 contains 19 residues. The CDR3 reads CASGLPFREGTIYTDTQYF. In nucleotides, the CDR3 is TGTGCTAGTGGTTTGCCCTTCAGGGAGGGGACCATTTATACAGATACGCAGTATTTT. Supplemented by reference TRBV12-5 and TRBJ2-3, the full variable domain reads DARVTQTPRHKVTEMGQEVTMRCQPILGHNTVFWYRQTMMQGLELLAYFRNRAPLDDSGMPKDRFSAEMPDATLATLKIQPSEPRDSAVYFCASGLPFREGTIYTDTQYFGPGTRLTVL.

The chain links TRBV28 to TRBJ1-2, with D maybe TRBD1 (6 bases). Trimming left V 5 bases short and J 4 bases short, with 29 bases between. This CDR3 has 19 residues. Per germline, CDR1 MDHEN and CDR2 SYDVKM. The CDR3 loop reads CASSRRGRGGRTSFYGYTF. The DNA of the CDR3 is TGTGCCAGCAGTCGTCGGGGTCGGGGGGGCCGAACTTCCTTCTATGGCTACACCTTC.

This chain links TRBV5-1 with TRBJ2-7; 7 positions match TRBD1. V lost 0 bases and J lost 6; bases outside the gene matches: 3. Germline V lookup: CDR1 SGHRS, CDR2 YFSETQ. This CDR3 has 13 amino acids. As DNA, the CDR3 is TGCGCCAGCAGCTTGGAGGGGGCGGGCGAGCAGTACTTC. Its protein is CASSLEGAGEQYF. The variable domain in full, with the rest retrieved from reference TRBV5-1 and TRBJ2-7, is KAGVTQTPRYLIKTRGQQVTLSCSPISGHRSVSWYQQTPGQGLQFLFEYFSETQRNKGNFPGRFSGRQFSNSRSEMNVSTLELGDSALYLCASSLEGAGEQYFGPGTRLTVT.

V usage is TRBV28 and J usage is TRBJ2-7; no clear D gene. This CDR3 contains 11 residues. CDR1 and CDR2 (germline): MDHEN, SYDVKM. V dropped 5 bases and J dropped 4 bases, with 6 bases sitting between them. The CDR3 DNA is TGTGCCAGCAGTCCCCGTTACGAGCAGTACTTC. Residues: CASSPRYEQYF.

This chain connects TRBV6-2 or TRBV6-3 to TRBJ1-5, with D unclear. The V end lost 6 bases, the J end lost 3 bases, and 12 bases lay between the germline ends. CDR3 length equals 14 residues. Germline lookup yields CDR1 MNHEY and CDR2 SVGEGT. This chain's CDR3 is CASSHGNSNQPQHF. CDR3 DNA sequence: TGTGCCAGCAGCCACGGGAACTCCAATCAGCCCCAGCATTTT.

The genes are TRBV27 and TRBJ1-1, with D maybe TRBD1 (5 bases). Germline CDR1 is MNHEY and CDR2 is SMNVEV (reference sequence). V was trimmed by 6 bases and J by 5 bases, leaving 13 bases between them. CDR3 size: 13 residues. This chain's CDR3 is CASSQGRGTEAFF. In nucleotides, the CDR3 is TGTGCCAGCAGCCAGGGCCGGGGGACTGAAGCTTTCTTT.

This chain joins TRBV7-2 and TRBJ1-3; 7 bases agree with TRBD1. CDR1 is SGHTA, CDR2 FQGNSA, per germline. After removal of 5 bases from V and 4 bases from J, the junction contained 2 bases not matched to a gene. The CDR3 covers 13 residues. The CDR3 spells CASSTGEGNTIYF. CDR3 in DNA: TGTGCCAGCAGCACAGGGGAGGGAAACACCATATATTTT.

The chain is built from TRBV4-1 and TRBJ2-6; 7 nucleotides line up with TRBD2. V lost 4 bases and J lost 0; bases outside the gene matches: 15. CDR1 is MGHRA, CDR2 YSYEKL, per germline. This CDR3 is built from 20 residues. DNA of the CDR3: TGCGCCAGCAGCCCTAGCGGCAGGGCTGAAGTCAGCTCTGGGGCCAACGTCCTGACTTTC. It specifies CASSPSGRAEVSSGANVLTF.

This chain connects TRBV7-2 to TRBJ2-7; D ambiguous. V lost 0 bases, J lost 3 bases, and 6 bases lay in between. The CDR3 extends over 13 amino acids. Germline V CDR1 and CDR2: SGHTA, FQGNSA. DNA for the CDR3: TGTGCCAGCAGCTTAGCGCCGGGCTACGAGCAGTACTTC. Its translation: CASSLAPGYEQYF.

In DNA, the CDR3 is TGTGCCACCAGCAGAGTGGGACTAGCGGGAGGGGGAAGCTCCTACAATGAGCAGTTCTTC. It is translated as CATSRVGLAGGGSSYNEQFF. V gene TRBV15 combines with J gene TRBJ2-1; the match to TRBD2 covers 16 bases. Germline V gives CDR1 LNHNV, CDR2 YYDKDF (reference sequence). The CDR3 spans 20 residues. The V segment lost 1 base and the J segment 0 bases; nucleotides outside the gene matches: 6.